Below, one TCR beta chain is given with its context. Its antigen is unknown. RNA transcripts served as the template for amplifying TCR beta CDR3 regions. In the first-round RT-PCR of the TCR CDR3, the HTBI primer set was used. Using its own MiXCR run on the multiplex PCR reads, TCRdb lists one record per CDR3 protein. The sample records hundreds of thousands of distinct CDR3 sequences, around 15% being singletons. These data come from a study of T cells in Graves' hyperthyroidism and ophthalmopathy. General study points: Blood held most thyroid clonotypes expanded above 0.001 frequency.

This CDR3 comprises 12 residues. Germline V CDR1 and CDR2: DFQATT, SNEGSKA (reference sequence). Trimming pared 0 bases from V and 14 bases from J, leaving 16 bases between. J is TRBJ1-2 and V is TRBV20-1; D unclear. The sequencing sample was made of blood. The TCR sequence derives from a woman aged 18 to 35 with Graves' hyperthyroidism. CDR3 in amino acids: CSAREETAVYTF. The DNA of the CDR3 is TGCAGTGCTAGAGAGGAGACCGCCGTTTATACCTTC.